Presented here are 21 T cell receptor beta chains from one specimen sequenced in a study of blood T cell repertoires in COVID-19. The method was immunoSEQ multiplex PCR; TCRdb's version includes in-frame clones alone and lacks a portion of them. This table holds 250,000 or so clones, around four fifths found once. Sequences were obtained from peripheral blood. Receptors were obtained from a woman in her sixties or seventies with active or convalescent COVID-19.

The chain joins TRBV2 to TRBJ1-2; 8 bases are a match to TRBD1. Germline V gene lookup returns CDR1 SNHLY and CDR2 FYNNEI. This CDR3 is built from 13 residues. Trimming at V came to 7 bases and at J to 8 bases, leaving 9 bases not matched to a gene. The CDR3 DNA follows: TGTGCCAGCACCATCCAGGGGGCAGAGGGCTACACCTTC. Amino acids: CASTIQGAEGYTF.

The genes are TRBV6-1 and TRBJ1-6; no firm D call. Germline lookup yields CDR1 MNHNS and CDR2 SASEGT. V was clipped by 4 bases and J by 7 bases, with 17 bases between them. The CDR3 contains 16 residues. The chain's CDR3 is CASSGEGFLGNSPLHF. DNA for the CDR3: TGTGCCAGCAGTGGGGAGGGATTTCTTGGGAATTCACCCCTCCACTTT.

This clone was detected a few times. This sample also contains other DNA sequences that code for the same CDR3. V is TRBV7-8 and J is TRBJ1-1; TRBD1 matches at 7 bases. CDR1 and CDR2 from the germline V gene are SGHVS and FQNEAQ. The length of the CDR3 is 13 residues. Trimming removed 1 base from V and 5 bases from J; junction bases left unmatched: 1. The chain's CDR3 is CASSLDRGTEAFF. The CDR3, as DNA: TGTGCCAGCAGCTTAGACAGGGGAACTGAAGCTTTCTTT. Full variable domain (outside the CDR3, taken from reference TRBV7-8 and TRBJ1-1): GAGVSQSPRYKVAKRGQDVALRCDPISGHVSLFWYQQALGQGPEFLTYFQNEAQLDKSGLPSDRFFAERPEGSVSTLKIQRTQQEDSAVYLCASSLDRGTEAFFGQGTRLTVV.

The gene calls are TRBV12-3 or TRBV12-4 and TRBJ2-5; D is undetermined. With 6 bases removed from V and 7 bases from J, the gap between germline ends came to 9 bases. The CDR3 runs to 11 residues. The DNA of the CDR3 is TGTGCCAGCAGCTCCCTGTTGACCCAGTACTTC. This codes for CASSSLLTQYF.

The genes are TRBV6-1 and TRBJ2-1; the match to TRBD1 covers 7 bases. Germline assignment: CDR1 MNHNS and CDR2 SASEGT. The CDR3 contains 14 residues. Trimming cost V 3 bases and J 9 bases; bases outside gene matches: 8. DNA of the CDR3: TGTGCCAGCAGTGATCCAACAGGGGTATTTGAGCAGTTCTTC. This codes for CASSDPTGVFEQFF.

The V gene is TRBV7-8, the J gene TRBJ2-2; D ambiguous. Germline V gene sequence: CDR1 SGHVS, CDR2 FQNEAQ. Trimming pared 5 bases from V and 7 bases from J, leaving 8 bases between. The length of the CDR3 is 12 residues. The CDR3 DNA reads as TGTGCCAGCAGCCCCTGGAGCGGGGAGCTGTTTTTT. This codes for CASSPWSGELFF.

This clone was counted only a few times. The chain employs TRBV5-1 and TRBJ2-2, with 13 nucleotides matching TRBD2. Trimming at V came to 0 bases and at J to 2 bases, leaving 7 bases not matched to a gene. The CDR3 loop spans 19 amino acids. CDR1 is SGHRS, CDR2 YFSETQ, per germline. The DNA of the CDR3 is TGCGCCAGCAGCTTGGCATCCGGACTAGCGGGGGCCAACACCGGGGAGCTGTTTTTT. This sequence encodes CASSLASGLAGANTGELFF. The complete variable domain, with remaining parts taken from reference TRBV5-1 and TRBJ2-2, reads KAGVTQTPRYLIKTRGQQVTLSCSPISGHRSVSWYQQTPGQGLQFLFEYFSETQRNKGNFPGRFSGRQFSNSRSEMNVSTLELGDSALYLCASSLASGLAGANTGELFFGEGSRLTVL.

This rearrangement joins TRBV27 to TRBJ2-2; 10 bases agree with TRBD1. The CDR3 totals 16 residues. The V and J ends lost 5 bases and 4 bases, in that order; junction bases with no gene match: 7. CDR1 and CDR2 (germline): MNHEY, SMNVEV (reference sequence). The CDR3, as DNA: TGTGCCAGCAGTGCCGACAGGGGGCATGGCACCGGGGAGCTGTTTTTT. It translates to CASSADRGHGTGELFF.

J is TRBJ1-3 and V is TRBV19; D is unclear. The V and J ends lost 2 bases and 8 bases respectively, with 4 bases between them. Looked up from germline, CDR1 is LNHDA and CDR2 is SQIVND (reference sequence). This CDR3 has 11 amino acids. The CDR3 sequence: CASSIRDTIYF. DNA of the CDR3: TGTGCCAGTAGTATAAGAGACACCATATATTTT.

The V call is TRBV7-9, the J call TRBJ1-3; D gene ambiguous. The V and J ends lost 1 base and 0 bases respectively, with 10 bases between them. The germline V gene encodes CDR1 SEHNR and CDR2 FQNEAQ (reference sequence). This CDR3 is 16 amino acids long. The CDR3 sequence: CASSLGGARSGNTIYF. CDR3 nucleotide sequence: TGTGCCAGCAGCTTAGGAGGAGCCCGCTCTGGAAACACCATATATTTT.

The genes are TRBV27 and TRBJ1-1, with D tentatively TRBD1 (5 bases). The CDR3 spans 14 residues. Trimming cost V 0 bases and J 1 base, with 6 bases left between them. Germline V gene lookup returns CDR1 MNHEY and CDR2 SMNVEV (reference sequence). Here the CDR3 DNA reads TGTGCCAGCAGTTTATCCAGGGCGAACACTGAAGCTTTCTTT. The encoded protein is CASSLSRANTEAFF.

V and J are TRBV11-2 and TRBJ2-1, with 10 bases identical to TRBD2. The trim removed 5 bases at V and 8 bases at J, leaving 12 bases unmatched. The CDR3 sequence is 16 residues long. Germline V gives CDR1 SGHAT, CDR2 FQNNGV. The CDR3 protein is CASSPRGQRGGYEQFF. As DNA, the CDR3 is TGTGCCAGCAGCCCTAGGGGGCAGCGGGGGGGCTATGAGCAGTTCTTC.

This clone was counted a few times. The V gene is TRBV4-1, the J gene TRBJ1-2; 8 nucleotides align to TRBD1. Germline V gene sequence: CDR1 MGHRA, CDR2 YSYEKL. The CDR3 extends over 17 amino acids. With V trimmed by 5 bases and J by 0 bases, 11 bases remained unmatched. The CDR3 loop reads CASSSGQGMQANYGYTF. CDR3 bases: TGCGCCAGCAGCAGTGGACAGGGCATGCAAGCTAACTATGGCTACACCTTC.

The chain is built from TRBV5-4 and TRBJ1-2, with 9 nucleotides matching TRBD1. After removal of 2 bases from V and 5 bases from J, the junction contained 7 bases not matched to a gene. Germline lookup yields CDR1 SGHNT and CDR2 YYREEE (reference sequence). CDR3 size: 15 residues. CDR3 DNA: TGTGCCAGCAGCTTTCCCGGGACAGGGTTTTATGGCTACACCTTC. It is translated as CASSFPGTGFYGYTF. Combining the CDR3 with reference TRBV5-4 and TRBJ1-2 gives the whole variable domain ETGVTQSPTHLIKTRGQQVTLRCSSQSGHNTVSWYQQALGQGPQFIFQYYREEENGRGNFPPRFSGLQFPNYSSELNVNALELDDSALYLCASSFPGTGFYGYTFGSGTRLTVV.

The rearrangement joins TRBV7-3 to TRBJ2-1; TRBD2 agrees at 10 bases. V gave up 2 bases and J gave up 4 bases; unmatched junction bases: 5. The CDR3 sequence is 16 residues long. The germline V gene encodes CDR1 SGHTA and CDR2 FQGTGA. The CDR3, as DNA: TGTGCCAGCAGCTTATTAGCGGGAGGTGGATACAATGAGCAGTTCTTC. It is translated as CASSLLAGGGYNEQFF.

The gene calls are TRBV13 and TRBJ2-7, with D possibly being TRBD2 (6 bases). Germline V gene data show CDR1 as PRHDT and CDR2 as FYEKMQ (reference sequence). Trimming pared 5 bases from V and 6 bases from J, leaving 14 bases between. The CDR3 is 13 amino acids. CDR3 amino acids: CASSPRLEGEQYF. The CDR3 coding sequence is TGTGCCAGCAGCCCACGACTAGAAGGCGAGCAGTACTTC.

The chain combines TRBV7-6 with TRBJ2-2, with D possibly matching TRBD2 (5 bases). V was clipped by 3 bases and J by 1 base, with 9 bases between them. In germline, CDR1 is SGHVS, CDR2 FNYEAQ. The CDR3 has 15 amino acids. The CDR3, as DNA: TGTGCCAGCAGCTTGGCGGGTGTGAACACCGGGGAGCTGTTTTTT. This sequence encodes CASSLAGVNTGELFF.

Only a few counts were recorded for this clone. V usage is TRBV4-1 and J usage is TRBJ1-2, with a weak D call TRBD1 (6 bases). The V end was cut by 1 base, the J end by 3 bases, with 12 bases between. The CDR3 has 15 amino acids. In germline, CDR1 is MGHRA, CDR2 YSYEKL. In nucleotides, the CDR3 is TGCGCCAGCAGCCAAGGGTCGCAGGGGTACTATGGCTACACCTTC. Translated, it gives CASSQGSQGYYGYTF.

Only a few counts were recorded for this clone. The V call is TRBV13, the J call TRBJ2-1; 10 positions match TRBD1. This CDR3 has 21 residues. Trimming at V came to 1 base and at J to 0 bases, leaving 15 bases not matched to a gene. Germline V lookup: CDR1 PRHDT, CDR2 FYEKMQ (reference sequence). The CDR3 here is CASSLVSGTGVRRSSYNEQFF. The CDR3 DNA reads TGTGCCAGCAGCTTAGTTTCCGGGACAGGGGTTCGCCGGAGCTCCTACAATGAGCAGTTCTTC.

As for this clone: Other DNA sequences in the same sample also yield this CDR3. CDR3 DNA sequence: TGTGCCAGCAGCTTGGCCGGGATGGGAGAGACCCAGTACTTC. Encoded protein: CASSLAGMGETQYF. V is TRBV5-4 and J is TRBJ2-5, with D perhaps TRBD2 (5 bases). Trimming shortened V by 0 bases and J by 4 bases, and 10 bases separated the two germline ends. This CDR3 has 14 amino acids. CDR1 and CDR2 from the germline V gene are SGHNT and YYREEE (reference sequence).

The chain combines TRBV10-2 with TRBJ1-5; D is ambiguous. Between the trimmed V and J ends, which lost 7 bases and 4 bases, there was a span of 14 bases. This CDR3 has 14 residues. In germline, CDR1 is WSHSY, CDR2 SAAADI. The CDR3 loop is CASTAGGRNQPQHF. CDR3 coding DNA: TGCGCCAGCACCGCGGGAGGTAGGAATCAGCCCCAGCATTTT.